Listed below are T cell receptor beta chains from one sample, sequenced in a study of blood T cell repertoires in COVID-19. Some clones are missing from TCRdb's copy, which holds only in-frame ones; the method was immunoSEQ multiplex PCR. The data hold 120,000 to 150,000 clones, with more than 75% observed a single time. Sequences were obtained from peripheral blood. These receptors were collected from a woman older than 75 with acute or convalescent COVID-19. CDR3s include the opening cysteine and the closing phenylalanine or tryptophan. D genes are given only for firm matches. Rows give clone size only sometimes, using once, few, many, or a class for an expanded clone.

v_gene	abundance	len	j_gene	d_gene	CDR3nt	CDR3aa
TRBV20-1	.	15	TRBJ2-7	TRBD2	TGCAGTGCTAGTCCCCCTAGCGGACGCACCTACGAGCAGTACTTC	CSASPPSGRTYEQYF
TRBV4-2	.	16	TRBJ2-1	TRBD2	TGTGCCAGCAGCCAAGAACTAGCGGGAGGGCCGAATGAGCAGTTCTTC	CASSQELAGGPNEQFF
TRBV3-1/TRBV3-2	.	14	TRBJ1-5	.	TGTGCCAGCAGCCAAGATTTAGGGGAACAGCCCCAGCATTTT	CASSQDLGEQPQHF
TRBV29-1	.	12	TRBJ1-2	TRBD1	TGCAGCGTGGGGACAGGGAGCCCGGGCTACACCTTC	CSVGTGSPGYTF
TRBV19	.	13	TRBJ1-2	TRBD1	TGTGCCAGTAGTGCAGACAGGGGCCATGGCTACACCTTC	CASSADRGHGYTF
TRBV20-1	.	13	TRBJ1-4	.	TGCAGTGCTAGTAGAGTAATTGGTGAAAAACTGTTTTTT	CSASRVIGEKLFF
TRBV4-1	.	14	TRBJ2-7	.	TGCGCCAGCAGCCCATGGGGAGAAAACCGCGAGCAGTACTTC	CASSPWGENREQYF
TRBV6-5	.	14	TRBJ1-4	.	TGTGCCAGCAGTCCGGGACACCGTAATGAAAAACTGTTTTTT	CASSPGHRNEKLFF
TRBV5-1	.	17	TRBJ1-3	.	TGCGCCAGCAGCTTGGTGACAGCACGTCTCTCTGGAAACACCATATATTTT	CASSLVTARLSGNTIYF
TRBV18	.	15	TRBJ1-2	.	TGTGCCAGCTCACCGGGAGGGCCTCTCAATTATGGCTACACCTTC	CASSPGGPLNYGYTF
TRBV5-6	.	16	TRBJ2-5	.	TGTGCCAGCAGCAAGGGGCCATACCGAACCCAAGAGACCCAGTACTTC	CASSKGPYRTQETQYF
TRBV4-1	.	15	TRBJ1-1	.	TGCGCCAGCAGCTGGTTATTACAGGGGAACACTGAAGCTTTCTTT	CASSWLLQGNTEAFF
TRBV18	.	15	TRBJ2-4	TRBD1	TGTGCCAGCTCACCCAACAGGGGAAGGGGGAACATTCAGTACTTC	CASSPNRGRGNIQYF
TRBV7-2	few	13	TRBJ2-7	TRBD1	TGTGCCAGCAGCTTCACAGGGGAGTACGAGCAGTACTTC	CASSFTGEYEQYF
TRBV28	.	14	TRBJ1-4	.	TGTGCCAGCAGTTTGCCCGGGAGTAATGAAAAACTGTTTTTT	CASSLPGSNEKLFF
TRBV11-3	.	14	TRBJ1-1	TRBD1	TGTGCCAGCAGCCCCAGGGACAGGGTTGATGAAGCTTTCTTT	CASSPRDRVDEAFF
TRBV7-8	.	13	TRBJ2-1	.	TGTGCCAGCAGAAAGGGGCGTAACAATGAGCAGTTCTTC	CASRKGRNNEQFF
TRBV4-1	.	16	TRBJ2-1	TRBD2	TGCGCCAGCAGCCACCTCCCTAGCGGGAGAGTCAATGAGCAGTTCTTC	CASSHLPSGRVNEQFF
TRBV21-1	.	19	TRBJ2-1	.	TGTGCCAGCAGCCCAACCCCCCACCCCAGACAGGGTCATAACAATGAGCAGTTCTTC	CASSPTPHPRQGHNNEQFF
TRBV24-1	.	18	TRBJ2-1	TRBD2	TGTGCCACCAGTGACTCCGGACTAGCGGGGGTACGGTACAATGAGCAGTTCTTC	CATSDSGLAGVRYNEQFF
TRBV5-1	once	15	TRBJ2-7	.	TGCGCCAGCAGCTTGGTGGCAGGGGCTTACTACGAGCAGTACTTC	CASSLVAGAYYEQYF
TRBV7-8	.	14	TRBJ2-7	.	TGTGCCAGCAGCCTAGTGGCAGGCTACTACGAGCAGTACTTC	CASSLVAGYYEQYF
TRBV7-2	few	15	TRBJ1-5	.	TGTGCCAGCAGCGCCGCCGGGGTTAGCAATCAGCCCCAGCATTTT	CASSAAGVSNQPQHF
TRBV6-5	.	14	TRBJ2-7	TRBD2	TGTGCCAGCAGGACTAGCGGGAGGGCCCACGAGCAGTACTTC	CASRTSGRAHEQYF
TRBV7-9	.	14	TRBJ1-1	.	TGTGCCAGCAGCTTATCCAGAATGAACACTGAAGCTTTCTTT	CASSLSRMNTEAFF
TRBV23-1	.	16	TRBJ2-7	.	TGCGCCAGCAGTCAGGCCGGACAGTTCTTCGTCTACGAGCAGTACTTC	CASSQAGQFFVYEQYF
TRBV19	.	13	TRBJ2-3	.	TGTGCCAGTAACCGGAGGGGCACAGATACGCAGTATTTT	CASNRRGTDTQYF
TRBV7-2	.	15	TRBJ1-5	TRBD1	TGTGCCAGCAGCTGGACAGGGGGCGGCAATCAGCCCCAGCATTTT	CASSWTGGGNQPQHF
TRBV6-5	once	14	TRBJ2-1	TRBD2	TGTGCCAGCTCTTTAGCGGGAGGGCCCGGGGAGCAGTTCTTC	CASSLAGGPGEQFF
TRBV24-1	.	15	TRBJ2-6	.	TGTGCCACCAGTGATACTAAAGTTGGGGCCAACGTCCTGACTTTC	CATSDTKVGANVLTF
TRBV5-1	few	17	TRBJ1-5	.	TGCGCCAGCAGCTTCCGACCCCAGGGTCCGGCGAATCAGCCCCAGCATTTT	CASSFRPQGPANQPQHF
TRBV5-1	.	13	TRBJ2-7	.	TGCGCCAGCAGCTTTACCACTAGTTACGAGCAGTACTTC	CASSFTTSYEQYF
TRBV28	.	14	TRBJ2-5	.	TGTGCCAGCAGTAGCGGCGGGGATTCAGAGACCCAGTACTTC	CASSSGGDSETQYF
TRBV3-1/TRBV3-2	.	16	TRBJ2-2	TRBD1	TGTGCCAGCAGCCAAGCCCCGGGACAGACACCCGGGGAGCTGTTTTTT	CASSQAPGQTPGELFF
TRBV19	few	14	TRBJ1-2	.	TGTGCCAGTAGTCAGTCCAGGGGTAACTATGGCTACACCTTC	CASSQSRGNYGYTF
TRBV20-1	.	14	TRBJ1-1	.	TGCAGTGCTAGTGGGGCAAAGGCCAACACTGAAGCTTTCTTT	CSASGAKANTEAFF
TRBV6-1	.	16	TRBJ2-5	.	TGTGCCAGCAGTGGATTAAGGGGGTTTTCCCAAGAGACCCAGTACTTC	CASSGLRGFSQETQYF